The 18 T cell receptor beta chains reported below all come from one sample, sequenced in a study of T cells in Graves' hyperthyroidism and ophthalmopathy. Amplification yielded TCR beta CDR3 regions, with RNA transcripts as the source. HTBI primers drove first-round RT-PCR of the TCR CDR3. From the multiplex PCR reads, TCRdb called clonotypes with MiXCR, one entry per CDR3 protein. The sample lists approximately 400,000 distinct CDR3 sequences; 20% to 25% were seen once. Sequencing input: blood. The receptors stem from a middle-aged man with Graves' hyperthyroidism.

The chain recombines TRBV29-1 with TRBJ2-2; D is ambiguous. Germline CDR1 and CDR2: SQVTM and ANQGSEA. The CDR3 sequence is 14 residues long. Trimming pared 0 bases from V and 1 base from J, leaving 6 bases between. The CDR3 here is CSVEDRWNTGELFF. DNA for the CDR3: TGCAGCGTTGAAGATCGGTGGAACACCGGGGAGCTGTTTTTT.

This clonotype was observed a few times. This chain uses TRBV5-1 with TRBJ2-7, with D tentatively TRBD1 (5 bases). CDR1 is SGHRS and CDR2 is YFSETQ in the germline V gene. The ends were cut back, 0 bases at V and 12 bases at J, with 19 bases in the middle. The CDR3 totals 14 residues. The chain's CDR3 is CASSLAGRGSGMYF. CDR3 nucleotides: TGCGCCAGCAGCTTGGCTGGTAGGGGATCTGGTATGTACTTC.

This chain joins TRBV5-1 and TRBJ2-1; D is possibly TRBD2 (5 bases). V was shortened by 2 bases and J by 0 bases, with 18 bases between the two germline ends. CDR3 length equals 18 residues. Germline values: CDR1 SGHRS, CDR2 YFSETQ. Here the CDR3 reads CASSFGLGVRSSYNEQFF. In DNA form, the CDR3 reads TGCGCCAGCAGCTTCGGTCTGGGAGTGAGGAGCTCCTACAATGAGCAGTTCTTC.

The rearrangement links TRBV7-9 to TRBJ2-3, with TRBD1 matching over 8 bases. CDR1 and CDR2 from the germline V gene are SEHNR and FQNEAQ (reference sequence). CDR3 length: 15 amino acids. V lost 6 bases and J lost 5; bases outside the gene matches: 10. The CDR3 here is CASSPGTGLRDTQYF. CDR3 nucleotide sequence: TGTGCCAGCAGTCCCGGGACAGGTCTCCGAGATACGCAGTATTTT.

This clonotype has ten or more counts. V and J are TRBV27 and TRBJ2-3, with a weak D call TRBD1 (6 bases). Germline lookup yields CDR1 MNHEY and CDR2 SMNVEV (reference sequence). This CDR3 comprises 16 residues. V lost 1 base to trimming and J lost 2 bases, with 13 bases between them. The CDR3 DNA is TGTGCCAGCAGTTTATTTGGACAGCAAGCCACAGATACGCAGTATTTT. Protein: CASSLFGQQATDTQYF.

This sequence joins TRBV19 and TRBJ2-7, with D perhaps assigned TRBD1 or TRBD2 (5 bases each). Germline CDR1 is LNHDA and CDR2 is SQIVND (reference sequence). There are 14 residues in the CDR3. V lost 1 base to trimming and J lost 2 bases, with 9 bases between them. The CDR3 loop reads CASSIAGLAYEQYF. DNA for the CDR3: TGTGCCAGTAGTATAGCGGGGCTAGCCTACGAGCAGTACTTC.

This clonotype was picked up a small number of times. This chain joins TRBV12-3 or TRBV12-4 and TRBJ2-5; TRBD2 agrees at 12 bases. The CDR3 is made up of 18 amino acids. V trimming: 5 bases; J trimming: 3 bases; junction bases outside the gene matches: 13. CDR3 sequence reads: CASSRTSGGSEEEETQYF. The DNA of the CDR3 is TGTGCCAGCAGTCGTACTAGCGGGGGGTCCGAGGAGGAAGAGACCCAGTACTTC.

In its sample, this clonotype was seen a few times. This chain joins TRBV18 and TRBJ2-5; 9 bases match TRBD2. Germline CDR1 and CDR2: KGHSH and LQKENI. The V gene end was trimmed by 2 bases and the J gene end by 3 bases; junction bases not matched to a gene: 4. CDR3 length: 15 amino acids. CDR3 residues: CASSPLPSGKETQYF. The CDR3 DNA is TGTGCCAGCTCACCATTGCCTAGCGGGAAAGAGACCCAGTACTTC. The whole variable domain, filled in from reference TRBV18 and TRBJ2-5, reads NAGVMQNPRHLVRRRGQEARLRCSPMKGHSHVYWYRQLPEEGLKFMVYLQKENIIDESGMPKERFSAEFPKEGPSILRIQQVVRGDSAAYFCASSPLPSGKETQYFGPGTRLLVL.

This clonotype was seen a few times. The chain carries TRBV6-5 and TRBJ2-2; D gene ambiguous. The V and J ends lost 0 bases and 12 bases respectively, with 11 bases between them. The CDR3 extends over 13 amino acids. The V gene's germline CDR1 is MNHEY and CDR2 SVGAGI. This CDR3 reads CASSYSGREKLFF. The CDR3 DNA is TGTGCCAGCAGTTACTCGGGCCGCGAGAAGCTGTTTTTT.

This clonotype was seen a handful of times. The rearrangement uses TRBV6-1 and TRBJ1-1; possible D gene TRBD1, 5 bases. CDR3 length: 13 amino acids. V gave up 8 bases and J gave up 2 bases, with 12 bases separating them. Germline V gene lookup returns CDR1 MNHNS and CDR2 SASEGT. CDR3 bases: TGTGCCAGCTGGGGCCCAGGAAACACTGAAGCTTTCTTT. Amino acid sequence: CASWGPGNTEAFF.

The table lists this clonotype with many counts. The genes are TRBV4-1 and TRBJ2-5; 8 nucleotides agree with TRBD2. CDR1 and CDR2 (germline): MGHRA, YSYEKL. The CDR3 is 14 amino acids. V lost 1 base, J lost 4 bases, and 2 bases stayed unmatched. The CDR3 sequence: CASSQGGGRETQYF. CDR3 bases: TGCGCCAGCAGCCAAGGCGGGGGGAGAGAGACCCAGTACTTC.

This chain joins TRBV29-1 and TRBJ2-5, with TRBD1 matching over 12 bases. CDR1 and CDR2 (germline): SQVTM, ANQGSEA. The V gene end was trimmed by 7 bases and the J gene end by 5 bases; junction bases not matched to a gene: 8. The CDR3 runs 14 residues. The CDR3 bases are TGCAGCGGATGGGACAGGGGGCTGAGGGAGACCCAGTACTTC. Its translation: CSGWDRGLRETQYF.

The chain is built from TRBV29-1 and TRBJ2-7, with TRBD2 matching 8 bases. The CDR3 sequence is 12 residues long. V lost 6 bases to trimming and J lost 3 bases; unmatched junction nucleotides: 4. CDR1 SQVTM and CDR2 ANQGSEA come from the germline V gene. The CDR3, as DNA: TGCAGCGTGAACCTAGCGGGCTACGAGCAGTACTTC. Translation gives CSVNLAGYEQYF.

This clonotype showed up many times. CDR3 loop: CASSLGVASEQYF. The DNA for the CDR3 is TGTGCCAGCAGCTTAGGGGTAGCGAGTGAGCAGTACTTC. The V gene is TRBV11-2, the J gene TRBJ2-7; tentative D call: TRBD2 (5 bases). CDR3 length equals 13 residues. CDR1 and CDR2 from the germline V gene are SGHAT and FQNNGV. V lost 1 base and J lost 7, with 11 bases in between.

The table lists this clonotype with a few counts. V gene TRBV2 combines with J gene TRBJ1-5; D is undetermined. The CDR3 spans 15 residues. Trimming cost V 3 bases and J 4 bases, with 13 bases left between them. The germline gives CDR1 SNHLY, CDR2 FYNNEI. In DNA form, the CDR3 reads TGTGCCAGCAGTGATTCCGGGATTGGAAATCAGCCCCAGCATTTT. It codes for CASSDSGIGNQPQHF.

The J gene is TRBJ1-1, the V gene TRBV19, with D perhaps matching TRBD1 (5 bases). Trimming took 4 bases from V and 5 from J, leaving 23 bases between them. Germline CDR1 reads LNHDA; CDR2 reads SQIVND (reference sequence). The CDR3 has 17 amino acids. Here the CDR3 DNA reads TGTGCCAGTAGTACAGGCGGGGGTATCGTAGTTGGGACTGAAGCTTTCTTT. As protein: CASSTGGGIVVGTEAFF.

The sample holds a few counts of this clonotype. The chain links TRBV7-9 to TRBJ2-7; unclear D gene. The V end was cut by 7 bases, the J end by 5 bases, with 15 bases between. The germline gives CDR1 SEHNR, CDR2 FQNEAQ (reference sequence). The CDR3 runs 13 residues. The chain's CDR3 is CASTPGQSHEQYF. The CDR3 DNA is TGTGCCAGCACCCCCGGGCAGTCCCACGAGCAGTACTTC.

This clonotype was recorded many times. The J gene is TRBJ2-3, the V gene TRBV18; D not certain. Germline CDR1 reads KGHSH; CDR2 reads LQKENI. The V end lost 5 bases, the J end lost 2 bases, and 11 bases lay between the germline ends. This CDR3 has 14 residues. The CDR3 region is CASSRSTDTDTQYF. For the CDR3, the DNA is TGTGCCAGCTCAAGATCCACGGACACAGATACGCAGTATTTT.